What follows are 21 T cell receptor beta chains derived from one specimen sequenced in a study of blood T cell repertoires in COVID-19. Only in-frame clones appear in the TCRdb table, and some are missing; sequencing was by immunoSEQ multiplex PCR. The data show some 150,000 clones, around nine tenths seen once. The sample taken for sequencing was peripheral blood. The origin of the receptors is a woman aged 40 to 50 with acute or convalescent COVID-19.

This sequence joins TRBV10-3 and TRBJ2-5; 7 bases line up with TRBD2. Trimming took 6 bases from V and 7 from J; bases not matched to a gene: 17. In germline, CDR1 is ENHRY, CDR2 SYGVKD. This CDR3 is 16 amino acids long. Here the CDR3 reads CAISLWGGSGPGTQYF. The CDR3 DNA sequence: TGTGCCATCAGCCTCTGGGGGGGGTCGGGACCTGGGACCCAGTACTTC.

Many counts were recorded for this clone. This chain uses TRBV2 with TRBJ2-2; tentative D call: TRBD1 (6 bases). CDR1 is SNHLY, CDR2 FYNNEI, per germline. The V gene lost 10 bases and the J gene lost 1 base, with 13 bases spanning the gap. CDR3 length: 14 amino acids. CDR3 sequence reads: CAILRDMNTGELFF. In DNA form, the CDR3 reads TGTGCCATTCTCCGGGACATGAACACCGGGGAGCTGTTTTTT.

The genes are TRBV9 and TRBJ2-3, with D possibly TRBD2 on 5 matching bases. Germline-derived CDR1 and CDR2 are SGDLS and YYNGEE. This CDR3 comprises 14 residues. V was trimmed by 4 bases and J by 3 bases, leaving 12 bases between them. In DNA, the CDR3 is TGTGCCAGCAGCCCTTACACGGGGACAGATACGCAGTATTTT. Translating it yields CASSPYTGTDTQYF.

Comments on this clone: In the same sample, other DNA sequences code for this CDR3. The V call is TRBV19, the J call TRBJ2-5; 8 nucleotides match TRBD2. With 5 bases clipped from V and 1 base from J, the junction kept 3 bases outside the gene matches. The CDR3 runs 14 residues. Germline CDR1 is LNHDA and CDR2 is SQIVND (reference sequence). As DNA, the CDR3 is TGTGCCAGTAGTTCCAGCGGGGGCCAAGAGACCCAGTACTTC. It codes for CASSSSGGQETQYF.

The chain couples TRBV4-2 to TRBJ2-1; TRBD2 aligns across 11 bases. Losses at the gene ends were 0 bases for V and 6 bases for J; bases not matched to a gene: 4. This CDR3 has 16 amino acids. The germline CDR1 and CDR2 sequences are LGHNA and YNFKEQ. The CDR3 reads CASSQDPGTSGNEQFF. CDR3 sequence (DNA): TGTGCCAGCAGCCAAGATCCGGGGACTAGCGGCAATGAGCAGTTCTTC.

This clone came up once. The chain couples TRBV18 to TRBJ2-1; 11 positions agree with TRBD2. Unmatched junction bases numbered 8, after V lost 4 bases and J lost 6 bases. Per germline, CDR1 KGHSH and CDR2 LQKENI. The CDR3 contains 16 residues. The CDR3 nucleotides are TGTGCCAGCTCACGAATACTAGCGGGAGAGCGCAATGAGCAGTTCTTC. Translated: CASSRILAGERNEQFF.

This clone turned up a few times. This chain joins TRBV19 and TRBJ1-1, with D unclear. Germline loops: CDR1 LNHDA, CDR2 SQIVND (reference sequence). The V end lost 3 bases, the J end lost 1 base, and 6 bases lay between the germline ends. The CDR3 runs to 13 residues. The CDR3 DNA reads TGTGCCAGTAGTATCTTCGGGAACACTGAAGCTTTCTTT. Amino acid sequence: CASSIFGNTEAFF.

Here the CDR3 reads CASSVQGQITGGELFF. The DNA for the CDR3 is TGCGCCAGCAGTGTCCAGGGACAGATAACCGGTGGGGAGCTGTTTTTT. The genes are TRBV10-2 and TRBJ2-2; 7 bases align to TRBD1. V lost 4 bases, J lost 8 bases, and 13 bases stayed unmatched. The CDR3 is made up of 16 amino acids. The germline V gene encodes CDR1 WSHSY and CDR2 SAAADI.

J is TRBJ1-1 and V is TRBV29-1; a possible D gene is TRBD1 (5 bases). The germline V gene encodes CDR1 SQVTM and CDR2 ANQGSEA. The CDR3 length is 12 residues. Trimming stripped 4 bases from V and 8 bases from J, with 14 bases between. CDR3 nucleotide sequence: TGCAGCGTTGCGGGTCTCCACAGGGAAGCTTTCTTT. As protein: CSVAGLHREAFF.

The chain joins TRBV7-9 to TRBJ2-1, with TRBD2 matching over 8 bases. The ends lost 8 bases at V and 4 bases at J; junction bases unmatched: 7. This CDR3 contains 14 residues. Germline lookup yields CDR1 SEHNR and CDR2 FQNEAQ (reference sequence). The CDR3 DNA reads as TGTGCCAGCTCGGGAGGGCCTGGATACAATGAGCAGTTCTTC. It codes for CASSGGPGYNEQFF.

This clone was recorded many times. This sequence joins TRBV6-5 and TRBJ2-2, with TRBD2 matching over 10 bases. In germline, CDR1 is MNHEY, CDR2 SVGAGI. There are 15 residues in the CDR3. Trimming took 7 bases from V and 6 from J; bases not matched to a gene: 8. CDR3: CASTLSGRVSGELFF. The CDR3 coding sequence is TGTGCCAGCACCCTCAGCGGGAGGGTATCCGGGGAGCTGTTTTTT.

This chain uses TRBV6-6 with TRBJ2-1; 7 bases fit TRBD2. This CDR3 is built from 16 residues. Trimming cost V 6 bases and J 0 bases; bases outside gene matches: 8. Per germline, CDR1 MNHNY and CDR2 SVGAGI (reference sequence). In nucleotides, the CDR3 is TGTGCCAGCAGCCCACCCGGGGGGAGCTCCTACAATGAGCAGTTCTTC. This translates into CASSPPGGSSYNEQFF.

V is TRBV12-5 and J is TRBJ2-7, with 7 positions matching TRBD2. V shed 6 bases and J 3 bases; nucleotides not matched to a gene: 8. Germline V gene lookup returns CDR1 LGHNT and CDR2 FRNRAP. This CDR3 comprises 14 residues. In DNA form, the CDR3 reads TGTGCTAGTGGCCAAGCCCGGGGGGACTACGAGCAGTACTTC. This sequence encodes CASGQARGDYEQYF.

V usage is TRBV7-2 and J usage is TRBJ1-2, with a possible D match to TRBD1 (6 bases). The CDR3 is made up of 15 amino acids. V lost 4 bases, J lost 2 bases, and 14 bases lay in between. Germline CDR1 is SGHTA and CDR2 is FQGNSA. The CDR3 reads CASSSSGVPNYGYTF. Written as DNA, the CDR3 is TGTGCCAGCAGCTCCTCAGGGGTTCCAAACTATGGCTACACCTTC.

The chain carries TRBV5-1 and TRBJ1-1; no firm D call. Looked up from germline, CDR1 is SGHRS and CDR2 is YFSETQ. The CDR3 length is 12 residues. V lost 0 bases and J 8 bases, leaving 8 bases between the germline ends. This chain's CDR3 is CASSLAGLEAFF. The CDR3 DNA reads TGCGCCAGCAGCTTGGCCGGTCTGGAAGCTTTCTTT.

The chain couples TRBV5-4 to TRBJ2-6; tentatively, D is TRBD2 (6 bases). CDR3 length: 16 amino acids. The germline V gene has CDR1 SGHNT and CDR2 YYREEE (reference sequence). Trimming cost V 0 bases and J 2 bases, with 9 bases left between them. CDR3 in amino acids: CASSLGGVAGANVLTF. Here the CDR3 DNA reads TGTGCCAGCAGCTTGGGGGGGGTGGCTGGGGCCAACGTCCTGACTTTC.

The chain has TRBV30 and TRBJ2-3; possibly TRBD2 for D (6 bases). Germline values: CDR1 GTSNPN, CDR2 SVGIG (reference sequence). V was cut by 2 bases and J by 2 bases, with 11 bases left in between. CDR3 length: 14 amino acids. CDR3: CAWSTVAVTDTQYF. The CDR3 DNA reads TGTGCCTGGAGTACGGTAGCGGTCACAGATACGCAGTATTTT.

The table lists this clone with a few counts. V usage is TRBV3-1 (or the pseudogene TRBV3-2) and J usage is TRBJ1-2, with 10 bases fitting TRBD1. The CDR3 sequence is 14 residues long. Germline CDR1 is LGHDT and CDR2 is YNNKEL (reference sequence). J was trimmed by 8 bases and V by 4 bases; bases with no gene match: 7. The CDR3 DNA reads TGTGCCAGCAGCCTTGGGACAGGGGTATTCGGCTACACCTTC. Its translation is CASSLGTGVFGYTF.

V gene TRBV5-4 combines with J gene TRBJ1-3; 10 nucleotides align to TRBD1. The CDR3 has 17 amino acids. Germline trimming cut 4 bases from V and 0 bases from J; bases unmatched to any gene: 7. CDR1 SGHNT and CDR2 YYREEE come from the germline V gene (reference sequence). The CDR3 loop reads CASSERTGGYSGNTIYF. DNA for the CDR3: TGTGCCAGCAGCGAACGGACAGGGGGTTACTCTGGAAACACCATATATTTT.

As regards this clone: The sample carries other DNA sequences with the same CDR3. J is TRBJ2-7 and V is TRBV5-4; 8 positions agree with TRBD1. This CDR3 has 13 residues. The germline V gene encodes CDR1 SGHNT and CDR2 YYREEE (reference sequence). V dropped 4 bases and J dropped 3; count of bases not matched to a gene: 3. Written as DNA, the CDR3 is TGTGCCAGCAGCGGTGGACAGGGCTACGAGCAGTACTTC. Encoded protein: CASSGGQGYEQYF. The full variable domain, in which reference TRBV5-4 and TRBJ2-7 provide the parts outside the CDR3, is ETGVTQSPTHLIKTRGQQVTLRCSSQSGHNTVSWYQQALGQGPQFIFQYYREEENGRGNFPPRFSGLQFPNYSSELNVNALELDDSALYLCASSGGQGYEQYFGPGTRLTVT.

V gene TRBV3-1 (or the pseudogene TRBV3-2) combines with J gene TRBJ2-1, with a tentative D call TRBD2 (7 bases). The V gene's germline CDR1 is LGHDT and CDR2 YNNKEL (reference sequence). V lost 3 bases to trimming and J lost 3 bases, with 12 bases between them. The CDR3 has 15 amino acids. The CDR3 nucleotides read TGTGCCAGCAGCCAGGAGGGGGGGGTCTACAATGAGCAGTTCTTC. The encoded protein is CASSQEGGVYNEQFF.